The 19 T cell receptor beta chains listed next were all sequenced from one sample in a study of shared clonotypes between healthy human individuals. The protocol was immunoSEQ multiplex PCR, while the TCRdb copy is restricted to in-frame clones and leaves out a portion. Of about 470,000 clones in the sample, roughly 80% were seen once. The specimen was PBMCs. All receptors come from a middle-aged woman in good health. Some clones in this sample may be carry-over from other donors' samples.

The CDR3 DNA follows: TGTGCCAGCTCACCCACTTTTGCGCGGGAGGGCCGCTACAATGAGCAGTTCTTC. It encodes CASSPTFAREGRYNEQFF. This chain links TRBV18 with TRBJ2-1; 9 bases line up with TRBD2. Looked up from germline, CDR1 is KGHSH and CDR2 is LQKENI. The CDR3 sequence is 18 residues long. V was clipped by 3 bases and J by 3 bases; unmatched bases: 12.

The V gene is TRBV28, the J gene TRBJ2-5; TRBD2 is a possible D gene (5 bases). Between the trimmed V and J ends, which lost 6 bases and 5 bases, there was a span of 19 bases. The CDR3 is 15 residues long. Per the germline V gene, CDR1 is MDHEN and CDR2 is SYDVKM. The CDR3 protein is CASSPRRGPQETQYF. CDR3 in DNA: TGTGCCAGCAGCCCACGGCGCGGGCCCCAGGAGACCCAGTACTTC.

The rearrangement uses TRBV7-8 and TRBJ1-1; D may be TRBD1 (6 bases). Germline V gives CDR1 SGHVS, CDR2 FQNEAQ. The CDR3 extends over 15 amino acids. Between the trimmed V and J ends, which lost 5 bases and 0 bases, there was a span of 13 bases. CDR3 DNA sequence: TGTGCCAGCAGCCGCACAGGGATCATGAACACTGAAGCTTTCTTT. Translating gives CASSRTGIMNTEAFF. Filled out from reference TRBV7-8 and TRBJ1-1, the complete variable domain reads GAGVSQSPRYKVAKRGQDVALRCDPISGHVSLFWYQQALGQGPEFLTYFQNEAQLDKSGLPSDRFFAERPEGSVSTLKIQRTQQEDSAVYLCASSRTGIMNTEAFFGQGTRLTVV.

The sample holds one count of this clone. The chain employs TRBV6-6 and TRBJ2-7; 8 bases agree with TRBD2. The junction had 4 bases not matched to a gene; V was cut back by 0 bases and J by 3 bases. This CDR3 comprises 15 residues. Germline loops: CDR1 MNHNY, CDR2 SVGAGI (reference sequence). The CDR3 bases are TGTGCCAGCAGTTACTCGACTAGCGCGATCTACGAGCAGTACTTC. This codes for CASSYSTSAIYEQYF.

The gene calls are TRBV28 and TRBJ1-2; D unclear. Looked up from germline, CDR1 is MDHEN and CDR2 is SYDVKM. The CDR3 loop spans 13 amino acids. V gave up 3 bases and J gave up 5 bases, with 10 bases separating them. The CDR3 reads CASSLATWYGYTF. CDR3 sequence (DNA): TGTGCCAGCAGTTTGGCGACTTGGTATGGCTACACCTTC.

The J gene is TRBJ1-5, the V gene TRBV6-4, with a possible D match to TRBD1 (6 bases). Germline CDR1 is MRHNA and CDR2 is SNTAGT. Trimming shortened V by 3 bases and J by 7 bases, and 13 bases separated the two germline ends. CDR3 length: 14 amino acids. The CDR3 nucleotides are TGTGCCAGCAGTGAACAGGGTGACCGGCAGCCCCAGCATTTT. Translated, it gives CASSEQGDRQPQHF.

The chain uses TRBV18 and TRBJ2-7, with D unclear. The CDR3 consists of 14 residues. Per the germline V gene, CDR1 is KGHSH and CDR2 is LQKENI. The V end lost 2 bases, the J end lost 0 bases, and 8 bases lay between the germline ends. CDR3 amino acids: CASSPSMTSYEQYF. The DNA of the CDR3 is TGTGCCAGCTCACCATCCATGACCTCCTACGAGCAGTACTTC.

A word on this clone: Other DNA sequences in the same sample also yield this CDR3. The chain combines TRBV4-1 with TRBJ2-1; tentative D call: TRBD1 (5 bases). The V end lost 0 bases, the J end lost 2 bases, and 11 bases lay between the germline ends. CDR1 is MGHRA and CDR2 is YSYEKL in the germline V gene. There are 16 residues in the CDR3. CDR3 sequence (DNA): TGCGCCAGCAGCCAAGATCCTGGACAACCCTACAATGAGCAGTTCTTC. It translates to CASSQDPGQPYNEQFF.

The CDR3 nucleotides read TGTGCCTGGAGCTGGGGGCAGGGGCCCCAGCATTTT. Protein product: CAWSWGQGPQHF. The V gene is TRBV30, the J gene TRBJ1-5, with D perhaps matching TRBD1 (6 bases). Trimming removed 3 bases at V and 9 bases at J, with 12 bases between. This CDR3 is 12 amino acids long. CDR1 is GTSNPN, CDR2 SVGIG, per germline (reference sequence).

This clone appeared a few times. This rearrangement joins TRBV15 to TRBJ2-2; 7 bases are a match to TRBD1. V lost 4 bases, J lost 6 bases, and 5 bases stayed unmatched. The V gene's germline CDR1 is LNHNV and CDR2 YYDKDF (reference sequence). The CDR3 runs to 14 residues. CDR3 DNA: TGTGCCACCAGCAAAACTGGACAGGCCGGGGAGCTGTTTTTT. Amino acids: CATSKTGQAGELFF.

The chain combines TRBV19 with TRBJ1-5, with unresolved D. The CDR3 covers 13 residues. Looked up from germline, CDR1 is LNHDA and CDR2 is SQIVND (reference sequence). V dropped 1 base and J dropped 6 bases, with 7 bases sitting between them. The CDR3 DNA is TGTGCCAGTAGTATAGGAAGGAGTCAGCCCCAGCATTTT. It yields the protein CASSIGRSQPQHF.

V gene TRBV10-3 combines with J gene TRBJ1-1; 7 bases map to TRBD1. The CDR3 extends over 17 amino acids. J gave up 5 bases and V 6 bases, and 18 bases lay outside the gene matches. Germline V gene sequence: CDR1 ENHRY, CDR2 SYGVKD. CDR3: CAISSGTVDLRETEAFF. The DNA of the CDR3 is TGTGCCATCAGCTCCGGGACAGTAGACCTGAGGGAGACTGAAGCTTTCTTT.

The V and J genes are TRBV27 and TRBJ2-1, with TRBD2 matching over 7 bases. The V segment lost 0 bases and the J segment 2 bases; nucleotides outside the gene matches: 4. Germline CDR1 reads MNHEY; CDR2 reads SMNVEV (reference sequence). The CDR3 runs 16 residues. The CDR3 sequence is CASSLSTREAYNEQFF. The CDR3 DNA is TGTGCCAGCAGTTTATCGACTCGGGAGGCCTACAATGAGCAGTTCTTC.

The genes are TRBV28 and TRBJ2-7, with D tentatively TRBD1 (6 bases). This CDR3 has 16 residues. Germline CDR1 and CDR2: MDHEN and SYDVKM. The V end was cut by 3 bases, the J end by 0 bases, with 15 bases between. CDR3 amino acids: CASSFIRQVTSYEQYF. The CDR3 DNA is TGTGCCAGCAGTTTTATCCGACAGGTGACCTCCTACGAGCAGTACTTC.

The gene calls are TRBV5-1 and TRBJ2-6; D possibly matches TRBD1 or TRBD2 (5 bases each). The CDR3 consists of 16 residues. CDR1 and CDR2 from the germline V gene are SGHRS and YFSETQ. V lost 2 bases and J lost 4, with 13 bases in between. The CDR3 nucleotides read TGCGCCAGCAGCTTCATGGGACCCGGGGGGGCCAACGTCCTGACTTTC. Translating gives CASSFMGPGGANVLTF.

V and J are TRBV29-1 and TRBJ2-2; 7 bases are a match to TRBD1. From germline, CDR1 is SQVTM and CDR2 ANQGSEA. V gave up 6 bases and J gave up 2 bases; unmatched junction bases: 6. The length of the CDR3 is 14 residues. The CDR3 loop is CSVLGTANTGELFF. CDR3 in DNA: TGCAGCGTCTTAGGGACAGCCAACACCGGGGAGCTGTTTTTT.

V and J are TRBV7-8 and TRBJ2-7; D ambiguous. Trimming left V 5 bases short and J 4 bases short, with 6 bases between. This CDR3 has 11 amino acids. Germline CDR1 and CDR2: SGHVS and FQNEAQ. The CDR3 is CASSHGYEQYF. CDR3 nucleotides: TGTGCCAGCAGCCATGGATACGAGCAGTACTTC. Combining the CDR3 with reference TRBV7-8 and TRBJ2-7 gives the whole variable domain GAGVSQSPRYKVAKRGQDVALRCDPISGHVSLFWYQQALGQGPEFLTYFQNEAQLDKSGLPSDRFFAERPEGSVSTLKIQRTQQEDSAVYLCASSHGYEQYFGPGTRLTVT.

This clone was counted once. The chain is built from TRBV5-1 and TRBJ2-3; 7 nucleotides agree with TRBD1. CDR3 length: 15 residues. With V trimmed by 0 bases and J by 3 bases, 4 bases remained unmatched. Germline V gene lookup returns CDR1 SGHRS and CDR2 YFSETQ. The CDR3 loop reads CASSLDRGVTDTQYF. The CDR3 DNA reads TGCGCCAGCAGCTTGGACAGGGGAGTAACAGATACGCAGTATTTT.

The table lists this clone with a count of one. The chain joins TRBV4-2 to TRBJ1-1; 8 nucleotides line up with TRBD1. The J segment lost 1 base and the V segment lost 1 base, leaving 2 bases of the junction unmatched. The CDR3 loop spans 15 amino acids. Germline CDR1 reads LGHNA; CDR2 reads YNFKEQ. The CDR3 DNA reads TGTGCCAGCAGCCAAGTCGACAGGGGGAACACTGAAGCTTTCTTT. Amino acid sequence: CASSQVDRGNTEAFF.